This T cell receptor beta chain originates from a study of blood T cell repertoires in COVID-19. Assay used: immunoSEQ multiplex PCR; TCRdb lists only in-frame clones, some missing. The sample holds roughly 330,000 clones, about 87% seen once. Resolution of symptoms, clearance, or two negative PCRs was present in recovered Cohort 3 donors. This receptor was taken from a man aged 25 to 45 who had recovered from COVID-19. Input material: PBMCs or T cells enriched from blood (not recorded which).

Here the CDR3 reads CASSQQGTNEKLFF. DNA of the CDR3: TGTGCCAGCAGCCAACAGGGCACTAATGAAAAACTGTTTTTT. The chain recombines TRBV7-8 with TRBJ1-4, with D perhaps matching TRBD1 (6 bases). Trimming pared 5 bases from V and 2 bases from J, leaving 9 bases between. This CDR3 is built from 14 residues. The V gene's germline CDR1 is SGHVS and CDR2 FQNEAQ.